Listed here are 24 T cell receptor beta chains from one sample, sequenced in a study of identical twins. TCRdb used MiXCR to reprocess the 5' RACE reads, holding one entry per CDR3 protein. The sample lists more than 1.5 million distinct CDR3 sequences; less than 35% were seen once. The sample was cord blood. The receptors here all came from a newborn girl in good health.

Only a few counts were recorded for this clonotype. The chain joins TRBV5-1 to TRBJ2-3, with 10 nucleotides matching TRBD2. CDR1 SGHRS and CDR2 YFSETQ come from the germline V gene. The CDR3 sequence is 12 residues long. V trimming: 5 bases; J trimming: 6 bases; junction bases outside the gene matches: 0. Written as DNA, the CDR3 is TGCGCCAGCAGGACTAGCGGGGATACGCAGTATTTT. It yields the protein CASRTSGDTQYF.

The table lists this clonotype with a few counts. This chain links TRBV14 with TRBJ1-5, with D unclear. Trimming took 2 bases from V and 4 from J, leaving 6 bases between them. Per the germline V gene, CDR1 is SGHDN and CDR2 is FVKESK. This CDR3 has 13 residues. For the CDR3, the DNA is TGTGCCAGCAGCCAACTACAAAATCAGCCCCAGCATTTT. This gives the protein CASSQLQNQPQHF.

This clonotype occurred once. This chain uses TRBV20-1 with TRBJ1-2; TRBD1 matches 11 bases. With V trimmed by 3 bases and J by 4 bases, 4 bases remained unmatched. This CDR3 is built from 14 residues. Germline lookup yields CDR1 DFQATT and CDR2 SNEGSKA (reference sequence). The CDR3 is CSASRTGGVYGYTF. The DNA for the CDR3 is TGCAGTGCTAGTAGGACAGGGGGCGTCTATGGCTACACCTTC.

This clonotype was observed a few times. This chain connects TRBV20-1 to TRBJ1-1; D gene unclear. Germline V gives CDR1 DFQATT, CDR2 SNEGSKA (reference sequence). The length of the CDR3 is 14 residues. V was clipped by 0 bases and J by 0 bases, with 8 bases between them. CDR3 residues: CSAREGRLNTEAFF. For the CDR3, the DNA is TGCAGTGCTAGAGAGGGCAGATTGAACACTGAAGCTTTCTTT.

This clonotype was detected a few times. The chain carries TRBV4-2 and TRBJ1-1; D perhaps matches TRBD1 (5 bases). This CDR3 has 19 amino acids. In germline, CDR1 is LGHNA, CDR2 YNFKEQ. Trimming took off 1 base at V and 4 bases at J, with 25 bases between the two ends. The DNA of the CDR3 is TGTGCCAGCAGCCAAGGATCAGGGAGGGGAGTCCTGGCTGGCACTGAAGCTTTCTTT. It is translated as CASSQGSGRGVLAGTEAFF.

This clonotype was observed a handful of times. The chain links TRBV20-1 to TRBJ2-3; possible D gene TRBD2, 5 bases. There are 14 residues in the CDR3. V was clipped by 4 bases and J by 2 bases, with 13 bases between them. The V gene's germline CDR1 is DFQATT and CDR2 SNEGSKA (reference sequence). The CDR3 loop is CSANTLAHTDTQYF. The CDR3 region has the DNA TGCAGTGCTAATACCCTAGCACACACAGATACGCAGTATTTT.

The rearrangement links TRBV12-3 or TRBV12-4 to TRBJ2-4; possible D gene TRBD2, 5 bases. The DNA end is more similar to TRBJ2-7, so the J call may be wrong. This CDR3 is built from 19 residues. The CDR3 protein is CASSLHGFPLLRADYEQYF. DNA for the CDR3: TGTGCCAGCAGTCTTCACGGTTTTCCGCTCCTACGAGCGGACTACGAGCAGTACTTC.

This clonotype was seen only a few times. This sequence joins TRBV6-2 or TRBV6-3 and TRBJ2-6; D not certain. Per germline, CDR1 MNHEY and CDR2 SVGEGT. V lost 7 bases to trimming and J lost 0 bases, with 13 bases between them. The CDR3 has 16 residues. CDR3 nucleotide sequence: TGTGCCAGCAAATGGGCTTTCTTCTCTGGGGCCAACGTCCTGACTTTC. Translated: CASKWAFFSGANVLTF.

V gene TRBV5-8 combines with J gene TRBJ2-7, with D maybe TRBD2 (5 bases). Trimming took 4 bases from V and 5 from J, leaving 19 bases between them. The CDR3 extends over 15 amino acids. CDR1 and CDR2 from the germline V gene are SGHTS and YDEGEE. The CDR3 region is CASSRPASGLDEQYF. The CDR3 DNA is TGTGCCAGCAGCCGACCCGCCTCAGGACTCGACGAGCAGTACTTC. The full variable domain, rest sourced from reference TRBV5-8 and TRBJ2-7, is EAGVTQSPTHLIKTRGQQATLRCSPISGHTSVYWYQQALGLGLQFLLWYDEGEERNRGNFPPRFSGRQFPNYSSELNVNALELEDSALYLCASSRPASGLDEQYFGPGTRLTVT.

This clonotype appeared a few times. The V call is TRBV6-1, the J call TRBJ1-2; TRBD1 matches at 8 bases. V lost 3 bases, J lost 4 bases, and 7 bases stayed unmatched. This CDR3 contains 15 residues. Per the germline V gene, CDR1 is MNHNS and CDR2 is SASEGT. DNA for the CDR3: TGTGCCAGCAGTGAGGGGACAGGCCGCTTCTATGGCTACACCTTC. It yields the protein CASSEGTGRFYGYTF.

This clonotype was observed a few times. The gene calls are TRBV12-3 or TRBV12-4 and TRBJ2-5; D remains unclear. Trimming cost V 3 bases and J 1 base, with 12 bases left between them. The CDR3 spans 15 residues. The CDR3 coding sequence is TGTGCCAGCAGTTTGAGGCTAGGCCTCCAAGAGACCCAGTACTTC. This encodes CASSLRLGLQETQYF.

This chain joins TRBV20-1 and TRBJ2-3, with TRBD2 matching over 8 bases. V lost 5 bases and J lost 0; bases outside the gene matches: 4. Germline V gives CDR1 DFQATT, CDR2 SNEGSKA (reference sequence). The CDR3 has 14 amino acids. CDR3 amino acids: CSAPAGGSTDTQYF. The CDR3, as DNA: TGCAGTGCTCCCGCGGGGGGCAGCACAGATACGCAGTATTTT.

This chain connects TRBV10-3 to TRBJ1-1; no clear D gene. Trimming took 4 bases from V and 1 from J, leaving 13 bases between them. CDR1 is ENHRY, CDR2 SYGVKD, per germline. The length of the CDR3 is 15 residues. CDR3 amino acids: CAISAGPSSNTEAFF. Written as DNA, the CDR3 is TGTGCCATCAGTGCCGGACCGTCTTCGAACACTGAAGCTTTCTTT.

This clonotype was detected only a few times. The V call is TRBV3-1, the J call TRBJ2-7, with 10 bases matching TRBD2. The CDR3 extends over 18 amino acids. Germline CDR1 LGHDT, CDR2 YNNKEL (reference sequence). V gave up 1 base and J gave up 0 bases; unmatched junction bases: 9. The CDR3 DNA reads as TGTGCCAGCAGCCAAGTTTATCTAGCGGGGGATAGCTCCTACGAGCAGTACTTC. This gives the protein CASSQVYLAGDSSYEQYF.

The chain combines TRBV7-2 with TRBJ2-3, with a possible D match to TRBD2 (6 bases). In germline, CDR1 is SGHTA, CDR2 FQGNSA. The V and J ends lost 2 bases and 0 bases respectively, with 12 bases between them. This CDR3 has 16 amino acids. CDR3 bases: TGTGCCAGCAGCTTAAGCCTAGCGTATAGCACAGATACGCAGTATTTT. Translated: CASSLSLAYSTDTQYF. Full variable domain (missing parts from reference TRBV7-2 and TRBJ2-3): GAGVSQSPSNKVTEKGKDVELRCDPISGHTALYWYRQSLGQGLEFLIYFQGNSAPDKSGLPSDRFSAERTGGSVSTLTIQRTQQEDSAVYLCASSLSLAYSTDTQYFGPGTRLTVL.

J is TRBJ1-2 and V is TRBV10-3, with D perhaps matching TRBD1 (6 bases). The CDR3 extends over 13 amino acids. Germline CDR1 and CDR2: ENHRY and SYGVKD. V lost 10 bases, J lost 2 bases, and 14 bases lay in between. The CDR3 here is CATTQGPNYGYTF. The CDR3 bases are TGTGCCACGACACAGGGACCGAACTATGGCTACACCTTC.

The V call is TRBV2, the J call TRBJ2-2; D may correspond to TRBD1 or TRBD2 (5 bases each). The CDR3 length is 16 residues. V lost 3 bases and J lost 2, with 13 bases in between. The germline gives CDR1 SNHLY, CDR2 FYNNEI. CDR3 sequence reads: CASSDGGRLNTGELFF. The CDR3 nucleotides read TGTGCCAGCAGTGATGGGGGACGGCTTAACACCGGGGAGCTGTTTTTT.

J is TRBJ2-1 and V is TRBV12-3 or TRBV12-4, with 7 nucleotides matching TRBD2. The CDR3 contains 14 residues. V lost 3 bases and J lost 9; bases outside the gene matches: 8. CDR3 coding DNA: TGTGCCAGCAGTTTGATCCGACTAGCCGGTGAGCAGTTCTTC. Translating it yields CASSLIRLAGEQFF.

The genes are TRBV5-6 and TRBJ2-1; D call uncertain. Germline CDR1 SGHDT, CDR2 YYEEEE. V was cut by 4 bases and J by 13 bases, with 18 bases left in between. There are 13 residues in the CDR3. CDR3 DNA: TGTGCCAGCAGCCCCACCAACCAAGAGACCCAGTTCTTC. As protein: CASSPTNQETQFF.

CDR3 DNA: TGTGCCAGCAGTTTAGGTCGGACAGGGATCAACGAGCAGTACTTC. It is translated as CASSLGRTGINEQYF. The genes are TRBV27 and TRBJ2-7, with 8 positions matching TRBD1. Germline V gene data show CDR1 as MNHEY and CDR2 as SMNVEV (reference sequence). V was pared by 2 bases and J by 5 bases, with 8 bases of the junction left unmatched. The CDR3 totals 15 residues.

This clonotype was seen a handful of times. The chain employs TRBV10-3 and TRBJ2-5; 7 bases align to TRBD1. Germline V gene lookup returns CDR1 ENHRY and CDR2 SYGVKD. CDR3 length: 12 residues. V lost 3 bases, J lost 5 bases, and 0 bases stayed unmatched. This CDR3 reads CAISEGGETQYF. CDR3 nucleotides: TGTGCCATCAGTGAAGGGGGCGAGACCCAGTACTTC.

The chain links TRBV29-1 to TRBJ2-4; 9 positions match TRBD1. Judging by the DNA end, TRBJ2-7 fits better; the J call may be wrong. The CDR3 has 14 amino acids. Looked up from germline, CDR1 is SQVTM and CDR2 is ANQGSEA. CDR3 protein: CSVARQGVGDEQYF. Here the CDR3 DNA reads TGCAGCGTTGCTAGACAGGGGGTTGGGGACGAGCAGTACTTC.

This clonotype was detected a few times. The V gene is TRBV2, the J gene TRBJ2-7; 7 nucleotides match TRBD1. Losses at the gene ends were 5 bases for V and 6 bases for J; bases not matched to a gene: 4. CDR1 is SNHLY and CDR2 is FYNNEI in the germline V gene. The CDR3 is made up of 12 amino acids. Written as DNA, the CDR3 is TGTGCCAGCAGTCGCCACAGGGGCGAGCAGTACTTC. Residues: CASSRHRGEQYF.

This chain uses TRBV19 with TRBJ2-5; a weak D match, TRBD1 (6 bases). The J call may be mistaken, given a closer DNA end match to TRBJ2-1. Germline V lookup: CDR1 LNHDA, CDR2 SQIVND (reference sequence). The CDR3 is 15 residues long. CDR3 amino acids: CASSPKGWGQETQFF. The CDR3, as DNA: TGTGCCAGTAGCCCCAAAGGGTGGGGGCAAGAGACCCAGTTCTTC.